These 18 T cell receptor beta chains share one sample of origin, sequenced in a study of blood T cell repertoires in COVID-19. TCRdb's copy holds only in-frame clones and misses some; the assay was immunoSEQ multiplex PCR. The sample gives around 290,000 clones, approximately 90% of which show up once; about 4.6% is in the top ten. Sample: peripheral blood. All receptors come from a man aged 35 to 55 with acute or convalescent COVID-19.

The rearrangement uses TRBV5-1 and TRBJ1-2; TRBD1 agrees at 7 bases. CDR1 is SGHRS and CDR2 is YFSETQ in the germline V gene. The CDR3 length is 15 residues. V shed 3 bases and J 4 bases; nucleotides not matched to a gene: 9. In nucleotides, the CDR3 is TGCGCCAGCAGCTGGACACGGACAGGAATCTATGGCTACACCTTC. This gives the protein CASSWTRTGIYGYTF.

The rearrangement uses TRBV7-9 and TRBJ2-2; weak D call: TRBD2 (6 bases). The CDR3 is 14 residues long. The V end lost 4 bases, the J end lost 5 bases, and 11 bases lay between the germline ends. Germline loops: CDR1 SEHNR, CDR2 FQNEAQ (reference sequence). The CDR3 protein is CASSSERATGELFF. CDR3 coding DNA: TGTGCCAGCAGCTCCGAGCGGGCAACCGGGGAGCTGTTTTTT. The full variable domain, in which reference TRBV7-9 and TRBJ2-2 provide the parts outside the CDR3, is DTGVSQNPRHKITKRGQNVTFRCDPISEHNRLYWYRQTLGQGPEFLTYFQNEAQLEKSRLLSDRFSAERPKGSFSTLEIQRTEQGDSAMYLCASSSERATGELFFGEGSRLTVL.

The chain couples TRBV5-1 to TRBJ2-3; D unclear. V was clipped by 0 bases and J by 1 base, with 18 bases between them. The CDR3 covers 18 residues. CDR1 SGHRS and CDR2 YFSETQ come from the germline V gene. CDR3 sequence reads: CASSLARGANYGTDTQYF. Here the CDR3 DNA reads TGCGCCAGCAGCTTGGCTAGAGGCGCAAACTACGGCACAGATACGCAGTATTTT.

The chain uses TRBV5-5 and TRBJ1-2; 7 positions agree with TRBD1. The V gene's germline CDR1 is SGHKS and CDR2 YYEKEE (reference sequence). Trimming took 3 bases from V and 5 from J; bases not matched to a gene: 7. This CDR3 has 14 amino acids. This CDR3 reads CASSSPDREYGYTF. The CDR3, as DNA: TGTGCCAGCAGCTCCCCCGACAGGGAATATGGCTACACCTTC.

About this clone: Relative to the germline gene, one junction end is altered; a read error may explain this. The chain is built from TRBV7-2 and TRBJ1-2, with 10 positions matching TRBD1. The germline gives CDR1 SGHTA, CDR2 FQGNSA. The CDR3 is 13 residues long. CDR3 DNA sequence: TGTGCCAGCAGCCTCCGACAGGGGGCGGTCCTCTTCTTC. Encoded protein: CASSLRQGAVLFF.

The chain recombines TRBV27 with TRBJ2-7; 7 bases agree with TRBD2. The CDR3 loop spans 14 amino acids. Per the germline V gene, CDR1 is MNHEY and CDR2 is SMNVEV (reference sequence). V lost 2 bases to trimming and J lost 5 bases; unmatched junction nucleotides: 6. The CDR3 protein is CASSLGGGTNEQYF. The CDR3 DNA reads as TGTGCCAGCAGTTTAGGCGGGGGTACCAACGAGCAGTACTTC.

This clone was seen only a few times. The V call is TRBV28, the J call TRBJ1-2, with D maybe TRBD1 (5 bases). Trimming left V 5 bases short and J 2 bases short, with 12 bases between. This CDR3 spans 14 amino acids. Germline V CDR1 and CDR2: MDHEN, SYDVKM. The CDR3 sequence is CASSPPAGNYGYTF. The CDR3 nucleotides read TGTGCCAGCAGTCCTCCTGCAGGGAACTATGGCTACACCTTC.

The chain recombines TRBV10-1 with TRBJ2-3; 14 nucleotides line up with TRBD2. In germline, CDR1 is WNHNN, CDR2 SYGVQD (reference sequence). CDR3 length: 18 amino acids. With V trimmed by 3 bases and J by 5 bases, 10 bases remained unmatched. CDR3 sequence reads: CASSEPLTSGGAEDTQYF. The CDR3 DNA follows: TGCGCCAGCAGTGAACCTTTGACTAGCGGGGGGGCCGAAGATACGCAGTATTTT.

The CDR3 DNA reads TGTGCCAGCAGCTCACGTGACAGGGACAATCCAACTAATGAAAAACTGTTTTTT. Protein sequence: CASSSRDRDNPTNEKLFF. The gene calls are TRBV5-8 and TRBJ1-4; 7 bases map to TRBD1. There are 18 residues in the CDR3. Per the germline V gene, CDR1 is SGHTS and CDR2 is YDEGEE. The trim removed 3 bases at V and 0 bases at J, leaving 11 bases unmatched.

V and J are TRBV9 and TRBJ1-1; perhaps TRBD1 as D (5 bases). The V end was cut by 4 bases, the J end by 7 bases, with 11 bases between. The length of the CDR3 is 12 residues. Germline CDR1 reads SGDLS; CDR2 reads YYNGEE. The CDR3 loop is CASSPRDVEAFF. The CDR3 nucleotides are TGTGCCAGCAGCCCGCGGGACGTTGAAGCTTTCTTT.

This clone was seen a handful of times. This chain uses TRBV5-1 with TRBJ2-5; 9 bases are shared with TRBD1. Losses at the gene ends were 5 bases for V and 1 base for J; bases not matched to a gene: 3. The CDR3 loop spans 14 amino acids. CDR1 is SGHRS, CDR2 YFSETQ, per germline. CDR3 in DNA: TGCGCCAGCAGATTACAGGGGGCCCAAGAGACCCAGTACTTC. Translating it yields CASRLQGAQETQYF.

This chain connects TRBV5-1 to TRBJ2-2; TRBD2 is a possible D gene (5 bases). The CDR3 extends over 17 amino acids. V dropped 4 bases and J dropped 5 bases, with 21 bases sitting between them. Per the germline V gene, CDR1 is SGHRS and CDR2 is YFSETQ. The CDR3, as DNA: TGCGCCAGCAGCCCCGACATTGGCGGCCTAGCTACCGGGGAGCTGTTTTTT. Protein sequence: CASSPDIGGLATGELFF.

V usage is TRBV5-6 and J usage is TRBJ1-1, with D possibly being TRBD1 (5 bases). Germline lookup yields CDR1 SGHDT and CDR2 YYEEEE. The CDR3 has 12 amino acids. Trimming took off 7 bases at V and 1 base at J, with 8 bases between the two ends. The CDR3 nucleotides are TGTGCCAGCGGGGACTGGAACACTGAAGCTTTCTTT. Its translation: CASGDWNTEAFF.

This CDR3 reads CASSEGEGAYGYTF. CDR3 sequence (DNA): TGTGCCAGCAGTGAAGGAGAGGGGGCGTATGGCTACACCTTC. V gene TRBV2 combines with J gene TRBJ1-2; 7 nucleotides agree with TRBD1. This CDR3 is 14 amino acids long. V shed 1 base and J 5 bases; nucleotides not matched to a gene: 4. Germline V lookup: CDR1 SNHLY, CDR2 FYNNEI.

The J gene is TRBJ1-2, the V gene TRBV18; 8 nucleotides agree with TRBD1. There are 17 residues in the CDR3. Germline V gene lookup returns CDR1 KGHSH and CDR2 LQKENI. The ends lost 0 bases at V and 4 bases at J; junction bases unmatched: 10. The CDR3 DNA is TGTGCCAGCTCACCACCATCCGGGACAGGTTTTCTCTATGGCTACACCTTC. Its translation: CASSPPSGTGFLYGYTF.

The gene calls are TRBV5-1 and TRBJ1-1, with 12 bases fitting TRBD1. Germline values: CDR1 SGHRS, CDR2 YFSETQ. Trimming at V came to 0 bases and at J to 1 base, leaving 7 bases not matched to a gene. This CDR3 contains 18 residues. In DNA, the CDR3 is TGCGCCAGCAGCTTGGGGGACAGGGGGCGAGTTTCGAACACTGAAGCTTTCTTT. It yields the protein CASSLGDRGRVSNTEAFF.

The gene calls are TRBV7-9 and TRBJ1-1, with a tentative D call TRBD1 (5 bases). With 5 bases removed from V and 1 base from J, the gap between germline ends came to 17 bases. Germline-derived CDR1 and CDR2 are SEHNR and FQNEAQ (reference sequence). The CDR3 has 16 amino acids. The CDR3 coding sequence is TGTGCCAGCAGCCCTCACCCGGCAGGGTCGAACACTGAAGCTTTCTTT. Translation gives CASSPHPAGSNTEAFF.

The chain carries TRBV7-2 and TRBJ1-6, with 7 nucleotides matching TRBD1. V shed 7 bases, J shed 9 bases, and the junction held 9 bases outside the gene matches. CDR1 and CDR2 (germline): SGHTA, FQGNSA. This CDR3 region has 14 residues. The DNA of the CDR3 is TGTGCCAGCACCTTGGTGGCAGGGGGTTCACCCCTCCACTTT. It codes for CASTLVAGGSPLHF.